The next 31 T cell receptor beta chains were all read from a single sample in a study of blood T cells in healthy people across ages. PCR was performed a second time for roughly 7 to 12 cycles using a sample-barcoded 5' primer and a J-beta primer mix. One entry per CDR3 protein results from TCRdb running MiXCR on the 5' RACE reads. This sample carries around 900,000 distinct CDR3 sequences, around 28% of them seen once, and the ten largest clones take approximately 15%. Sequenced: blood. Receptors originate from a woman of 80 years or more in good health.

This clonotype was observed many times. The chain has TRBV5-1 and TRBJ2-3; the match to TRBD1 covers 8 bases. Germline-derived CDR1 and CDR2 are SGHRS and YFSETQ. The length of the CDR3 is 16 residues. V lost 1 base, J lost 4 bases, and 8 bases stayed unmatched. This chain's CDR3 is CASSLIGQGGADTQYF. CDR3 DNA: TGCGCCAGCAGCTTGATCGGACAGGGAGGCGCAGATACGCAGTATTTT.

A remark on this clonotype: A clone one base away is much larger, so this may be a read error. The V gene is TRBV5-8, the J gene TRBJ2-5; D might be TRBD1 or TRBD2, each matching 5 bases. Matching the DNA end better, TRBJ2-7 makes the J call doubtful. This CDR3 is built from 13 residues. Germline V lookup: CDR1 SGHTS, CDR2 YDEGEE. Here the CDR3 DNA reads TGTGCCAGCAGCTTGAGCAGGGACCGCGAGCAGTACTTC. Its translation is CASSLSRDREQYF.

The chain recombines TRBV7-2 with TRBJ2-5; 7 bases agree with TRBD1. Trimming removed 8 bases from V and 5 bases from J; junction bases left unmatched: 8. Germline CDR1 SGHTA, CDR2 FQGNSA. CDR3 length: 13 residues. The CDR3 DNA is TGTGCCAGCGGCAACAGGGGTGTTGAGACCCAGTACTTC. It is translated as CASGNRGVETQYF.

Comment on this clonotype: This could be a read error, since a much larger clone is one nucleotide away. V is TRBV6-5 and J is TRBJ2-1; D ambiguous. Germline lookup yields CDR1 MNHEY and CDR2 SVGAGI. The CDR3 runs to 13 residues. Trimming left V 2 bases short and J 8 bases short, with 10 bases between. The chain's CDR3 is CASSYAAGDEQFF. The CDR3 DNA follows: TGTGCCAGCAGTTACGCGGCTGGCGATGAGCAGTTCTTC.

This clonotype was detected ten times or more. The chain joins TRBV20-1 to TRBJ2-5; 8 bases line up with TRBD2. The CDR3 is 15 amino acids. The germline V gene has CDR1 DFQATT and CDR2 SNEGSKA (reference sequence). V shed 0 bases, J shed 4 bases, and the junction held 7 bases outside the gene matches. CDR3 region: CSARDPSGGGETQYF. The CDR3 nucleotides read TGCAGTGCTAGAGATCCCTCCGGGGGGGGAGAGACCCAGTACTTC.

This clonotype was detected ten times or more. The V call is TRBV18, the J call TRBJ2-7; no firm D call. CDR3 length: 12 amino acids. The germline V gene encodes CDR1 KGHSH and CDR2 LQKENI. Trimming cost V 5 bases and J 4 bases, with 9 bases left between them. The CDR3 DNA follows: TGTGCCAGCTCATCAAACCATTACGAGCAGTACTTC. Its translation: CASSSNHYEQYF.

As for this clonotype: A much larger clone lies a single base off, so this may be a read error. The rearrangement links TRBV7-2 to TRBJ2-3; D might be TRBD1 (6 bases). The CDR3 consists of 14 residues. Germline CDR1 SGHTA, CDR2 FQGNSA. V lost 4 bases and J lost 6, with 14 bases in between. DNA for the CDR3: TGTGCCAGCAGCTATGACGGGACATTTGATACGCAGTATTTT. Protein product: CASSYDGTFDTQYF.

The V call is TRBV7-9, the J call TRBJ1-1; 7 bases agree with TRBD1. V shed 5 bases and J 1 base; nucleotides not matched to a gene: 10. This CDR3 is 16 amino acids long. CDR1 and CDR2 from the germline V gene are SEHNR and FQNEAQ (reference sequence). For the CDR3, the DNA is TGTGCCAGCAGCCCGTGGACAGGAACTAAGAACACTGAAGCTTTCTTT. Translating it yields CASSPWTGTKNTEAFF.

This clonotype came up a few times. J is TRBJ1-1 and V is TRBV12-3 or TRBV12-4; D remains unclear. Trimming took off 6 bases at V and 1 base at J, with 12 bases between the two ends. The CDR3 is 14 amino acids. CDR3 in DNA: TGTGCCAGCAGCCCCTCATCCGGGAACACTGAAGCTTTCTTT. Protein: CASSPSSGNTEAFF.

This clonotype was picked up many times. This chain uses TRBV11-3 with TRBJ2-5, with no clear D. Looked up from germline, CDR1 is SGHNT and CDR2 is YENEEA. V lost 4 bases to trimming and J lost 6 bases, with 15 bases between them. The CDR3 sequence is 14 residues long. The CDR3 here is CASSSVWAPQTQYF. CDR3 in DNA: TGTGCCAGCAGCTCCGTTTGGGCTCCACAGACCCAGTACTTC.

This clonotype turned up a few times. The V call is TRBV29-1, the J call TRBJ1-1; 7 nucleotides match TRBD1. The CDR3 covers 14 residues. Germline V gene lookup returns CDR1 SQVTM and CDR2 ANQGSEA. The V segment lost 6 bases and the J segment 5 bases; nucleotides outside the gene matches: 12. The CDR3 DNA follows: TGCAGCGTACGACAGGGTGGGCTGATTACTGAAGCTTTCTTT. This sequence encodes CSVRQGGLITEAFF. Variable domain in full (rest from reference TRBV29-1 and TRBJ1-1): SAVISQKPSRDICQRGTSLTIQCQVDSQVTMMFWYRQQPGQSLTLIATANQGSEATYESGFVIDKFPISRPNLTFSTLTVSNMSPEDSSIYLCSVRQGGLITEAFFGQGTRLTVV.

Within the sample, this clonotype is medium-sized. The chain combines TRBV7-2 with TRBJ1-2; 7 bases agree with TRBD1. The CDR3 sequence is 14 residues long. V lost 4 bases and J lost 4; bases outside the gene matches: 6. The germline V gene has CDR1 SGHTA and CDR2 FQGNSA. The CDR3 sequence is CASSSGGDSYGYTF. As DNA, the CDR3 is TGTGCCAGCAGCTCAGGGGGGGACAGCTATGGCTACACCTTC.

This clonotype was detected many times. This chain joins TRBV3-1 and TRBJ2-4, with D unresolved. The CDR3 is 15 amino acids. Trimming took 2 bases from V and 0 from J, leaving 8 bases between them. The V gene's germline CDR1 is LGHDT and CDR2 YNNKEL (reference sequence). CDR3 DNA: TGTGCCAGCAGCCAAAACTCCCTAGCCAAAAACATTCAGTACTTC. As protein: CASSQNSLAKNIQYF.

The chain couples TRBV2 to TRBJ1-5, with 8 bases identical to TRBD1. This CDR3 is 15 amino acids long. The germline CDR1 and CDR2 sequences are SNHLY and FYNNEI. V gave up 3 bases and J gave up 2 bases; unmatched junction bases: 3. The CDR3 region is CASSDTGGGNQPQHF. The CDR3 coding sequence is TGTGCCAGCAGTGATACAGGGGGGGGCAATCAGCCCCAGCATTTT.

The chain has TRBV11-2 and TRBJ2-1; perhaps TRBD2 as D (6 bases). In germline, CDR1 is SGHAT, CDR2 FQNNGV. This CDR3 has 16 residues. Trimming took off 6 bases at V and 5 bases at J, with 20 bases between the two ends. The CDR3 reads CASRKMGGPGDNEQFF. As DNA, the CDR3 is TGTGCCAGCAGAAAGATGGGGGGACCGGGTGACAATGAGCAGTTCTTC. Based on the CDR3 plus reference TRBV11-2 and TRBJ2-1, the full variable domain is EAGVAQSPRYKIIEKRQSVAFWCNPISGHATLYWYQQILGQGPKLLIQFQNNGVVDDSQLPKDRFSAERLKGVDSTLKIQPAKLEDSAVYLCASRKMGGPGDNEQFFGPGTRLTVL.

V gene TRBV12-3 or TRBV12-4 combines with J gene TRBJ2-3; the D gene is possibly TRBD2 (5 bases). V was pared by 1 base and J by 5 bases, with 13 bases between. The CDR3 spans 15 residues. The DNA of the CDR3 is TGTGCCAGCAGTTTAGGAAATAGCGAGGTAGATACGCAGTATTTT. Translation gives CASSLGNSEVDTQYF.

This clonotype was seen a handful of times. This chain uses TRBV2 with TRBJ2-4; 8 bases align to TRBD2. The germline V gene encodes CDR1 SNHLY and CDR2 FYNNEI. The CDR3 is made up of 16 amino acids. After removal of 6 bases from V and 0 bases from J, the junction contained 7 bases not matched to a gene. The DNA of the CDR3 is TGTGCCAGCAGGGCCCCGGGGGGGGTAGCCAAAAACATTCAGTACTTC. It codes for CASRAPGGVAKNIQYF.

Comments on this clonotype: This may come from a read error, since a much larger clone is one base off. The chain employs TRBV7-2 and TRBJ2-3, with 8 positions matching TRBD2. V was clipped by 9 bases and J by 9 bases; unmatched bases: 20. The germline gives CDR1 SGHTA, CDR2 FQGNSA. The CDR3 covers 16 residues. CDR3 DNA sequence: TGTGCCAGAACGGGGGCTAGCGGGCCATTTTGGGGGACGCAGTATTTT. This sequence encodes CARTGASGPFWGTQYF.

This clonotype was seen a handful of times. A much more abundant neighbour one base away suggests this may be a read error. The chain combines TRBV7-2 with TRBJ2-7; 7 bases agree with TRBD1. J gave up 3 bases and V 6 bases, and 14 bases lay outside the gene matches. The CDR3 covers 16 residues. Germline V CDR1 and CDR2: SGHTA, FQGNSA. The CDR3 DNA sequence: TGTGCCAGCAGGGGACGTGGACAGGAGTCTTGCTACGAGCAGTACTTC. It is translated as CASRGRGQESCYEQYF.

This clonotype has just a few counts. The V and J genes are TRBV28 and TRBJ2-7; TRBD2 agrees at 10 bases. Per germline, CDR1 MDHEN and CDR2 SYDVKM. The CDR3 length is 18 residues. Trimming cost V 5 bases and J 2 bases; bases outside gene matches: 15. The CDR3 protein is CASSTTSGWGKGAYEQYF. The CDR3 bases are TGTGCCAGCAGTACGACTAGCGGGTGGGGAAAAGGGGCCTACGAGCAGTACTTC. Full variable domain (outside the CDR3, taken from reference TRBV28 and TRBJ2-7): DVKVTQSSRYLVKRTGEKVFLECVQDMDHENMFWYRQDPGLGLRLIYFSYDVKMKEKGDIPEGYSVSREKKERFSLILESASTNQTSMYLCASSTTSGWGKGAYEQYFGPGTRLTVT.

Many counts were recorded for this clonotype. This chain uses TRBV10-3 with TRBJ2-3; 9 bases align to TRBD2. The CDR3 has 18 residues. Germline loops: CDR1 ENHRY, CDR2 SYGVKD. With V trimmed by 4 bases and J by 1 base, 12 bases remained unmatched. The CDR3 loop reads CAISALAGGRAGTDTQYF. CDR3 DNA sequence: TGTGCCATCAGTGCCCTCGCGGGGGGGCGTGCTGGCACAGATACGCAGTATTTT.

V and J are TRBV10-3 and TRBJ2-7, with D perhaps assigned TRBD1 or TRBD2 (5 bases each). CDR3 size: 15 residues. Germline values: CDR1 ENHRY, CDR2 SYGVKD. V lost 0 bases, J lost 3 bases, and 12 bases lay in between. The CDR3 DNA sequence: TGTGCCATCAGTGAGTCGGCGAGGGACGGCTACGAGCAGTACTTC. Protein product: CAISESARDGYEQYF.

This clonotype was observed at least ten times. The V gene is TRBV5-1, the J gene TRBJ2-5; D is ambiguous. CDR3 length equals 11 residues. From germline, CDR1 is SGHRS and CDR2 YFSETQ. Trimming removed 0 bases at V and 13 bases at J, with 10 bases between. CDR3 in amino acids: CASSLEGLPYF. The DNA for the CDR3 is TGCGCCAGCAGCTTGGAAGGGCTCCCGTACTTC.

Of note for this clonotype: This sequence may be a read error, since a much larger clone differs from it by one base. The V and J genes are TRBV12-3 or TRBV12-4 and TRBJ2-5; D is undetermined. CDR3 length equals 12 residues. Trimming shortened V by 3 bases and J by 5 bases, and 7 bases separated the two germline ends. CDR3 sequence (DNA): TGTGCCAGCAGTTTTTTCGGGGAGACCCAGTACTTC. This translates into CASSFFGETQYF.

This clonotype was observed a handful of times. This sequence joins TRBV3-1 and TRBJ1-1; D is unclear. This CDR3 has 14 residues. Trimming shortened V by 1 base and J by 12 bases, and 18 bases separated the two germline ends. In germline, CDR1 is LGHDT, CDR2 YNNKEL (reference sequence). The CDR3 sequence: CASSQVAGLSGTFF. The CDR3 DNA reads TGTGCCAGCAGCCAAGTGGCAGGACTTTCTGGAACTTTCTTT.

This chain joins TRBV7-9 and TRBJ1-2; D gene ambiguous. V was cut by 1 base and J by 4 bases, with 10 bases left in between. Germline assignment: CDR1 SEHNR and CDR2 FQNEAQ (reference sequence). This CDR3 region has 14 residues. The CDR3 DNA reads as TGTGCCAGCAGCTTAGAGGAGGGATTCTATGGCTACACCTTC. Translated: CASSLEEGFYGYTF.

The rearrangement joins TRBV15 to TRBJ1-1; 11 nucleotides match TRBD1. J gave up 6 bases and V 3 bases, and 3 bases lay outside the gene matches. The germline V gene encodes CDR1 LNHNV and CDR2 YYDKDF (reference sequence). The CDR3 is 14 amino acids. CDR3 in amino acids: CATSRDRGLAEAFF. The CDR3 coding sequence is TGTGCCACCAGCAGGGACAGGGGGCTAGCTGAAGCTTTCTTT.

The rearrangement uses TRBV27 and TRBJ2-5; D unresolved. Trimming pared 5 bases from V and 11 bases from J, leaving 24 bases between. Germline V gene data show CDR1 as MNHEY and CDR2 as SMNVEV (reference sequence). The CDR3 runs 15 residues. CDR3 sequence (DNA): TGTGCCAGCAGTACACCACCTGGCTCCTACAATGAGCAGTACTTC. It is translated as CASSTPPGSYNEQYF.

This sequence joins TRBV3-1 and TRBJ2-5; the match to TRBD2 covers 8 bases. Germline CDR1 reads LGHDT; CDR2 reads YNNKEL (reference sequence). CDR3 length equals 15 residues. V dropped 3 bases and J dropped 5; count of bases not matched to a gene: 8. This CDR3 reads CASSHFGGAGETQYF. CDR3 nucleotides: TGTGCCAGCAGCCATTTCGGGGGGGCGGGTGAGACCCAGTACTTC.

This clonotype has just a few counts. This chain joins TRBV20-1 and TRBJ1-1, with D uncertain. The CDR3 extends over 13 amino acids. In germline, CDR1 is DFQATT, CDR2 SNEGSKA (reference sequence). Trimming removed 3 bases at V and 1 base at J, with 9 bases between. CDR3 in amino acids: CSARRGWNTEAFF. CDR3 nucleotide sequence: TGCAGTGCTAGGCGGGGTTGGAACACTGAAGCTTTCTTT.

This clonotype was counted at least ten times. The chain joins TRBV5-1 to TRBJ2-1; D is possibly TRBD2 (5 bases). Trimming cost V 2 bases and J 11 bases, with 20 bases left between them. There are 15 residues in the CDR3. Germline CDR1 and CDR2: SGHRS and YFSETQ. The CDR3 reads CASSLGVAGAEKQFF. The CDR3 region has the DNA TGCGCCAGCAGCTTAGGTGTTGCTGGAGCGGAAAAGCAGTTCTTC.